This is a list of T cell receptor beta chains from one sample in a study of blood T cell repertoires in COVID-19. The repertoire was sequenced with immunoSEQ multiplex PCR; TCRdb's copy has only in-frame clones and lacks some. The sample has 74,000 or so clones, 89% seen once. Sequencing used peripheral blood. The receptors shown here come from a man between 50 and 59 years old with active COVID-19. The CDR3 runs from the conserved cysteine through the conserved F or W. A D gene is named only where the DNA matches it firmly. Rows may omit the clone size; those that give it use once, few, many or a size class.

j_call,clone_size,d_call,v_call,cdr3_nt,cdr3_aa
TRBJ2-3,-,TRBD2,TRBV14,TGTGCCAGCAGCCAAGCCCCTACTAGCGGGGATGGACCTAGCACAGATACGCAGTATTTT,CASSQAPTSGDGPSTDTQYF
TRBJ1-1,-,-,TRBV5-5,TGTGCCAGCAGCTTGAGCGTTAACACTGAAGCTTTCTTT,CASSLSVNTEAFF
TRBJ1-2,few,-,TRBV12-3/TRBV12-4,TGTGCCAGCAGTTTTGCCAAGGGAGATGGCTACACCTTC,CASSFAKGDGYTF
TRBJ2-5,-,-,TRBV12-3/TRBV12-4,TGTGCCAGCAGTCTAGGACAGCAAGAGACCCAGTACTTC,CASSLGQQETQYF
TRBJ1-4,-,-,TRBV18,TGTGCCAGCTCACCATTGACAGCAACTAATGAAAAACTGTTTTTT,CASSPLTATNEKLFF
TRBJ2-5,-,TRBD2,TRBV2,TGTGCCAGAGCAGACCAGCGGGGGCTTACTACCGGAGGGACCCAGTACTTC,CARADQRGLTTGGTQYF
TRBJ1-5,-,-,TRBV6-2/TRBV6-3,TGTGCCAGCAGTTTGCGACAGAGCAATCAGCCCCAGCATTTT,CASSLRQSNQPQHF
TRBJ2-1,-,TRBD2,TRBV5-1,TGCGCCAGCAGCTCCGGGGGGGGCTCCTACAATGAGCAGTTCTTC,CASSSGGGSYNEQFF
TRBJ2-7,few,-,TRBV21-1,TGTGCCAGCAGCAAAGGCGGTTGGACTAGCGGTCCCACCTACGAGCAGTACTTC,CASSKGGWTSGPTYEQYF
TRBJ1-1,-,TRBD1,TRBV12-3/TRBV12-4,TGTGCCAGCAGGGACAGGGGTGGCACTGAAGCTTTCTTT,CASRDRGGTEAFF
TRBJ1-6,-,-,TRBV19,TGTGCCAGTAGTATTGACAGCTCCTATAATTCACCCCTCCACTTT,CASSIDSSYNSPLHF
TRBJ1-1,-,-,TRBV10-1,TGCGCCAGCAGTGATTGGGGGCGCGGGACTGAAGCTTTCTTT,CASSDWGRGTEAFF
TRBJ2-5,-,TRBD2,TRBV19,TGTGCCAGTAGCTCGCACCGGGGGGACCAAGAGACCCAGTACTTC,CASSSHRGDQETQYF
TRBJ2-2,-,TRBD2,TRBV2,TGTGCCAGCACCGGGACTAGTGAGACCGGGGAGCTGTTTTTT,CASTGTSETGELFF
TRBJ2-1,few,TRBD2,TRBV6-1,TGTGCCAGCAGTGTACTGGCTAGCGGGGGGTCCTACAATGAGCAGTTCTTC,CASSVLASGGSYNEQFF
TRBJ1-4,-,-,TRBV5-1,TGCGCCAGCAGCTTCGGTTCAGAGAGGAGTGAAAAACTGTTTTTT,CASSFGSERSEKLFF
TRBJ2-7,-,TRBD2,TRBV28,TGTGCCAGCAGGCCCGGACTAGTCTACGAGCAGTACTTC,CASRPGLVYEQYF
TRBJ1-1,-,-,TRBV5-4,TGTGCCAGCAGCTCCGGAACCGGGAGATCGAACACTGAAGCTTTCTTT,CASSSGTGRSNTEAFF
TRBJ2-7,-,TRBD1,TRBV4-3,TGCGCCAGCAGCCAAGTGGGACAGGGGGCCTACGAGCAGTACTTC,CASSQVGQGAYEQYF
TRBJ1-3,-,-,TRBV19,TGTGCCAGTAGTTCATCGCCCGTGAATCTAGCGTTTTCTGGAAACACCATATATTTT,CASSSSPVNLAFSGNTIYF